Following are 28 T cell receptor beta chains from one sample sequenced in a study of blood T cell repertoires in COVID-19. This table comes from immunoSEQ multiplex PCR, and its TCRdb copy is limited to in-frame clones, with some not included. The table has tens of thousands of clones, about 85% seen once. The sample taken for sequencing was peripheral blood. The receptors were gathered from a male donor with acute or convalescent COVID-19.

The V call is TRBV30, the J call TRBJ1-2; D unclear. Germline V gene lookup returns CDR1 GTSNPN and CDR2 SVGIG (reference sequence). V lost 0 bases to trimming and J lost 8 bases, with 13 bases between them. The CDR3 is 13 amino acids. DNA for the CDR3: TGTGCCTGGAGTGTACCCGGGTCGAAGGGCTACACCTTC. Encoded protein: CAWSVPGSKGYTF.

The V call is TRBV28, the J call TRBJ2-5; 9 bases line up with TRBD2. The junction had 10 bases not matched to a gene; V was cut back by 6 bases and J by 5 bases. Germline V gene sequence: CDR1 MDHEN, CDR2 SYDVKM. This CDR3 spans 15 amino acids. The CDR3: CASRGLAGWRETQYF. The CDR3 nucleotides are TGTGCCAGCAGAGGTCTAGCGGGGTGGAGGGAGACCCAGTACTTC.

This chain uses TRBV5-1 with TRBJ1-4; possibly TRBD1 for D (6 bases). V was trimmed by 3 bases and J by 7 bases, leaving 16 bases between them. The CDR3 spans 15 residues. Germline V lookup: CDR1 SGHRS, CDR2 YFSETQ. The CDR3 DNA sequence: TGCGCCAGCAGCTCCCAACAGGGCGATGGTGAAAAACTGTTTTTT. Amino acid sequence: CASSSQQGDGEKLFF. The full variable domain, its missing parts supplied by reference TRBV5-1 and TRBJ1-4, is KAGVTQTPRYLIKTRGQQVTLSCSPISGHRSVSWYQQTPGQGLQFLFEYFSETQRNKGNFPGRFSGRQFSNSRSEMNVSTLELGDSALYLCASSSQQGDGEKLFFGSGTQLSVL.

The J gene is TRBJ2-7, the V gene TRBV28, with D possibly matching TRBD1 (5 bases). CDR3 length: 16 residues. Germline lookup yields CDR1 MDHEN and CDR2 SYDVKM. With 10 bases removed from V and 0 bases from J, the gap between germline ends came to 22 bases. The CDR3 spells CATRPRALKFSYEQYF. DNA for the CDR3: TGTGCCACCAGACCCAGGGCCCTAAAATTCTCCTACGAGCAGTACTTC.

The chain employs TRBV11-2 and TRBJ1-1; D might be TRBD1 (6 bases). V shed 6 bases and J shed 8 bases, with 16 bases lying between them. The CDR3 length is 13 residues. The germline gives CDR1 SGHAT, CDR2 FQNNGV. CDR3 protein: CASRTAGAAEAFF. CDR3 bases: TGTGCCAGCAGGACGGCAGGGGCCGCCGAAGCTTTCTTT.

The chain couples TRBV18 to TRBJ2-3; 8 nucleotides match TRBD2. Unmatched junction bases numbered 2, after V lost 3 bases and J lost 6 bases. This CDR3 region has 13 residues. In germline, CDR1 is KGHSH, CDR2 LQKENI. Here the CDR3 DNA reads TGTGCCAGCTCACCTAGCGGGGCTGATACGCAGTATTTT. This translates into CASSPSGADTQYF.

The rearrangement joins TRBV28 to TRBJ1-2; no definite D call. The CDR3 extends over 13 amino acids. Germline V CDR1 and CDR2: MDHEN, SYDVKM. Between the trimmed V and J ends, which lost 7 bases and 6 bases, there was a span of 15 bases. CDR3 nucleotide sequence: TGTGCCAGCAACCCGGGAGTCGAGGATGGCTACACCTTC. This encodes CASNPGVEDGYTF.

The chain recombines TRBV7-2 with TRBJ1-1; 7 nucleotides match TRBD1. Per germline, CDR1 SGHTA and CDR2 FQGNSA. The CDR3 consists of 13 residues. The V segment lost 5 bases and the J segment 6 bases; nucleotides outside the gene matches: 6. CDR3 sequence reads: CASSPRQGSEAFF. The CDR3 DNA reads as TGTGCCAGCAGCCCACGACAGGGCTCTGAAGCTTTCTTT.

The chain carries TRBV10-3 and TRBJ2-7; D gene unclear. Per germline, CDR1 ENHRY and CDR2 SYGVKD. Trimming pared 3 bases from V and 3 bases from J, leaving 15 bases between. The CDR3 is made up of 15 amino acids. DNA of the CDR3: TGTGCCATCAGTGAACCGTTTGGTCTAGACTACGAGCAGTACTTC. Amino acid sequence: CAISEPFGLDYEQYF.

This chain links TRBV19 with TRBJ1-1, with D unclear. The CDR3 consists of 13 residues. Germline V lookup: CDR1 LNHDA, CDR2 SQIVND (reference sequence). V lost 10 bases and J 0 bases, leaving 12 bases between the germline ends. Here the CDR3 reads CATTQTMNTEAFF. The CDR3 coding sequence is TGTGCCACTACACAGACGATGAACACTGAAGCTTTCTTT.

The chain joins TRBV7-3 to TRBJ2-7, with 7 bases that match TRBD2. The CDR3 is 14 amino acids. Germline V lookup: CDR1 SGHTA, CDR2 FQGTGA. V was pared by 4 bases and J by 4 bases, with 7 bases of the junction left unmatched. This CDR3 is CASSSSAGDYEQYF. CDR3 sequence (DNA): TGTGCCAGCAGCTCAAGCGCGGGAGATTACGAGCAGTACTTC.

V usage is TRBV3-1 (or the pseudogene TRBV3-2) and J usage is TRBJ2-1, with D unresolved. The V end was cut by 4 bases, the J end by 9 bases, with 7 bases between. CDR1 and CDR2 from the germline V gene are LGHDT and YNNKEL (reference sequence). The CDR3 totals 11 residues. The CDR3, as DNA: TGTGCCAGCAGCCTCTCTGTTGAGCAGTTCTTC. Its protein is CASSLSVEQFF.

The J gene is TRBJ1-1, the V gene TRBV10-3, with 7 bases identical to TRBD1. This CDR3 has 13 amino acids. Per germline, CDR1 ENHRY and CDR2 SYGVKD. The V and J ends lost 10 bases and 1 base, in that order; junction bases with no gene match: 6. The CDR3 spells CATSRQGNTEAFF. The CDR3 DNA reads as TGTGCCACCTCCCGACAGGGGAACACTGAAGCTTTCTTT.

This sequence joins TRBV3-1 (or the pseudogene TRBV3-2) and TRBJ2-6, with 8 bases identical to TRBD1. Trimming cost V 4 bases and J 1 base; bases outside gene matches: 3. In germline, CDR1 is LGHDT, CDR2 YNNKEL (reference sequence). This CDR3 is 16 amino acids long. CDR3 nucleotides: TGTGCCAGCAGCCGGCAGGGGGCTTCTGGGGCCAACGTCCTGACTTTC. Translating it yields CASSRQGASGANVLTF.

This clone occurred a few times. V and J are TRBV3-1 (or the pseudogene TRBV3-2) and TRBJ2-2; 9 bases agree with TRBD1. CDR3 length equals 17 residues. Germline-derived CDR1 and CDR2 are LGHDT and YNNKEL (reference sequence). Losses at the gene ends were 3 bases for V and 5 bases for J; bases not matched to a gene: 10. The CDR3 sequence: CASSQGLQGARTGELFF. DNA of the CDR3: TGTGCCAGCAGCCAGGGTTTACAGGGGGCTCGGACCGGGGAGCTGTTTTTT.

The rearrangement links TRBV29-1 to TRBJ2-2; D is unresolved. Germline V CDR1 and CDR2: SQVTM, ANQGSEA. CDR3 size: 11 residues. V was cut by 4 bases and J by 4 bases, with 4 bases left in between. The CDR3 DNA follows: TGCAGCGTTGCGGGCACCGGGGAGCTGTTTTTT. Translated: CSVAGTGELFF.

The chain employs TRBV5-1 and TRBJ1-4; TRBD1 might be the D (5 bases). The V gene lost 4 bases and the J gene lost 5 bases, with 12 bases spanning the gap. The germline gives CDR1 SGHRS, CDR2 YFSETQ. This CDR3 is built from 14 residues. The CDR3 loop reads CASSHRGLNEKLFF. For the CDR3, the DNA is TGCGCCAGCAGCCACCGGGGACTAAATGAAAAACTGTTTTTT.

The chain uses TRBV25-1 and TRBJ1-2, with 8 bases identical to TRBD1. Germline V gives CDR1 MGHDK, CDR2 SYGVNS. The ends lost 8 bases at V and 4 bases at J; junction bases unmatched: 9. This CDR3 contains 14 residues. The CDR3 DNA is TGTGCCAGCCGCGCAGGGGGCGCAGGCTATGGCTACACCTTC. Translation gives CASRAGGAGYGYTF.

The chain combines TRBV9 with TRBJ2-1, with 11 bases identical to TRBD2. This CDR3 has 16 amino acids. Losses at the gene ends were 0 bases for V and 5 bases for J; bases not matched to a gene: 4. Per the germline V gene, CDR1 is SGDLS and CDR2 is YYNGEE. CDR3 loop: CASSVGLAGIDNEQFF. The CDR3, as DNA: TGTGCCAGCAGCGTAGGACTAGCGGGGATAGACAATGAGCAGTTCTTC.

This clone came up a few times. The CDR3 nucleotides are TGTGCCAGCAGCTTTACAGGGGCGAACACTGAAGCTTTCTTT. It is translated as CASSFTGANTEAFF. This rearrangement joins TRBV11-2 to TRBJ1-1; 7 nucleotides match TRBD1. The CDR3 loop spans 14 amino acids. Germline lookup yields CDR1 SGHAT and CDR2 FQNNGV. The V gene end was trimmed by 3 bases and the J gene end by 1 base; junction bases not matched to a gene: 2.

The V call is TRBV7-2, the J call TRBJ1-1, with D hard to call. Germline assignment: CDR1 SGHTA and CDR2 FQGNSA. CDR3 length: 14 residues. V lost 1 base and J lost 1, with 7 bases in between. The CDR3 region is CASSLVRQNTEAFF. DNA for the CDR3: TGTGCCAGCAGCTTAGTCAGACAGAACACTGAAGCTTTCTTT.

The J gene is TRBJ1-5, the V gene TRBV7-9, with TRBD1 identical over 9 bases. Per germline, CDR1 SEHNR and CDR2 FQNEAQ (reference sequence). V lost 4 bases and J lost 11; bases outside the gene matches: 6. CDR3 length equals 13 residues. CDR3 nucleotide sequence: TGTGCCAGCAGCTCGGGACAGGGAAGGGCCCAGCATTTT. This encodes CASSSGQGRAQHF.

The chain carries TRBV19 and TRBJ1-1; unclear D gene. V was clipped by 7 bases and J by 9 bases, with 15 bases between them. Germline-derived CDR1 and CDR2 are LNHDA and SQIVND (reference sequence). CDR3 length: 12 amino acids. The CDR3 reads CASNGSSGKAFF. DNA of the CDR3: TGTGCCAGTAACGGGTCCTCGGGGAAAGCTTTCTTT. Complete variable domain (other parts from reference TRBV19 and TRBJ1-1): DGGITQSPKYLFRKEGQNVTLSCEQNLNHDAMYWYRQDPGQGLRLIYYSQIVNDFQKGDIAEGYSVSREKKESFPLTVTSAQKNPTAFYLCASNGSSGKAFFGQGTRLTVV.

The J gene is TRBJ2-2, the V gene TRBV20-1; TRBD1 matches 9 bases. Germline V gene data show CDR1 as DFQATT and CDR2 as SNEGSKA (reference sequence). The ends lost 3 bases at V and 7 bases at J; junction bases unmatched: 12. The CDR3 runs to 16 residues. CDR3 protein: CSASGVGQGGVGELFF. The CDR3 DNA follows: TGCAGTGCTAGTGGTGTGGGACAGGGTGGGGTCGGGGAGCTGTTTTTT.

For this clone: Germline is not matched at one junction end, which may reflect a read error. The chain couples TRBV7-9 to TRBJ1-1, with 9 bases aligning to TRBD1. The CDR3 consists of 15 residues. Germline values: CDR1 SEHNR, CDR2 FQNEAQ (reference sequence). CDR3 in DNA: TGTGCCAGCAGCTACGATGGACAGGGGAACGCTGAAGCTTTCTTT. Protein sequence: CASSYDGQGNAEAFF.

The V and J genes are TRBV9 and TRBJ1-6; D perhaps matches TRBD1 (5 bases). Germline CDR1 SGDLS, CDR2 YYNGEE. The CDR3 extends over 16 amino acids. V gave up 4 bases and J gave up 3 bases, with 14 bases separating them. The DNA of the CDR3 is TGTGCCAGCAGCCTGTCGGGGGACGTCTATAATTCACCCCTCCACTTT. This translates into CASSLSGDVYNSPLHF.

J is TRBJ1-6 and V is TRBV6-5, with D possibly matching TRBD1 (5 bases). CDR1 is MNHEY and CDR2 is SVGAGI in the germline V gene. The V end was cut by 6 bases, the J end by 5 bases, with 11 bases between. There are 14 residues in the CDR3. The CDR3 DNA reads as TGTGCCAGCAGGGGCAGGGCGAATAATTCACCCCTCCACTTT. Protein product: CASRGRANNSPLHF.

V gene TRBV6-5 combines with J gene TRBJ1-2; 10 bases are a match to TRBD1. There are 14 residues in the CDR3. Losses at the gene ends were 8 bases for V and 2 bases for J; bases not matched to a gene: 5. The germline V gene has CDR1 MNHEY and CDR2 SVGAGI. The CDR3 sequence is CASARDRGNYGYTF. The CDR3 DNA reads as TGTGCCAGCGCCCGGGACAGGGGAAACTATGGCTACACCTTC.